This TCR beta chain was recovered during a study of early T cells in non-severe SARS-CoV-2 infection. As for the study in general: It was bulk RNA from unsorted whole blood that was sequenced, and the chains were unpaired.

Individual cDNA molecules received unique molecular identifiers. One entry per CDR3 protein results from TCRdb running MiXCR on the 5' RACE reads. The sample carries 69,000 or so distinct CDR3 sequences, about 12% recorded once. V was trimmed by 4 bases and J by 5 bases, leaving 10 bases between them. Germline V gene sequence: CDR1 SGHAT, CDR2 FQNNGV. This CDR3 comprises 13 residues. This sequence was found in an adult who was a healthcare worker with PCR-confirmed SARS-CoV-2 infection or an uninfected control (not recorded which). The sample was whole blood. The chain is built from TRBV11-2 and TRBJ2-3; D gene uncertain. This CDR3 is CASSSDAGDTQYF. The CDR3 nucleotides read TGTGCCAGCAGCTCCGATGCCGGAGATACGCAGTATTTT.